This T cell receptor beta chain is from a study of shared clonotypes between healthy human individuals. The study's findings and limits: Sorted-subset samples were not fully sequenced, rarefaction indicated.

CD8 cells classed as naive were CD45RO-negative and positively selected for CCR7, excluding terminally differentiated effector memory CD45RA+ cells. Some clones are missing from TCRdb's copy, which holds only in-frame ones; the method was immunoSEQ multiplex PCR. The table shows roughly 1,800,000 clones, with about 95% occurring only once. Comment on this clone: Antigen: not known.

Sequenced sample: naive CD8+ T cells sorted from blood. This receptor was obtained from a man in his late teens or twenties in good health.

CDR3 nucleotide sequence: TGTGCCAGCAGCGTGGATGGACTAGCGGAAACTAATGAGCAGTTCTTC. Residues: CASSVDGLAETNEQFF. V is TRBV5-6 and J is TRBJ2-1; TRBD2 matches 10 bases. The CDR3 contains 16 residues. V was pared by 4 bases and J by 7 bases, with 11 bases of the junction left unmatched. CDR1 SGHDT and CDR2 YYEEEE come from the germline V gene.